The 2 T cell receptor beta chains reported below all come from one sample, sequenced in a study of OX40 agonist ivuxolimab in advanced cancers. Produced via immunoSEQ multiplex PCR; TCRdb's table is partial and in-frame only. Altogether tens of thousands of clones are present, approximately 85% being singletons, with the ten largest covering 1.5% to 2%. The material sequenced was CD4+ or CD8+ T cells sorted from blood, taken in a trial of the OX40 agonist ivuxolimab. These receptors originate from an adult with an advanced solid tumor such as melanoma, head and neck, liver or kidney cancer.

V is TRBV2 and J is TRBJ2-3, with D perhaps matching TRBD2 (6 bases). V lost 8 bases to trimming and J lost 3 bases, with 6 bases between them. This CDR3 has 11 amino acids. Per germline, CDR1 SNHLY and CDR2 FYNNEI. The CDR3 here is CASRETDTQYF. The CDR3 coding sequence is TGTGCCAGCCGGGAGACAGATACGCAGTATTTT.

The chain is built from TRBV2 and TRBJ2-7, with D perhaps TRBD2 (5 bases). The CDR3 is made up of 12 amino acids. The V gene lost 2 bases and the J gene lost 9 bases, with 11 bases spanning the gap. The germline V gene has CDR1 SNHLY and CDR2 FYNNEI. The CDR3 is CASSETGEGQYF. The CDR3 DNA reads as TGTGCCAGCAGTGAAACCGGGGAAGGGCAGTACTTC.